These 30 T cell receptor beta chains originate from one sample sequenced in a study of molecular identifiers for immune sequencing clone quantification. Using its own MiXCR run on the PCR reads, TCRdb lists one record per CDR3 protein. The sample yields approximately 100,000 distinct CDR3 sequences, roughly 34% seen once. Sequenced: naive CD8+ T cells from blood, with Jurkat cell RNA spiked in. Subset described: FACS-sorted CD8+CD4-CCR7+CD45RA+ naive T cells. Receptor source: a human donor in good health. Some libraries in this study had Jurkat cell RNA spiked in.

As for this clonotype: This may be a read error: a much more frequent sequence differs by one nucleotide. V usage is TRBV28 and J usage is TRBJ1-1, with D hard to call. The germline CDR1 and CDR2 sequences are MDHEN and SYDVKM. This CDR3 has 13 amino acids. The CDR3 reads CASSLLLNTEASF. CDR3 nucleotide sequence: TGTGCCAGCAGTTTGCTGCTGAACACTGAAGCTTCCTTT.

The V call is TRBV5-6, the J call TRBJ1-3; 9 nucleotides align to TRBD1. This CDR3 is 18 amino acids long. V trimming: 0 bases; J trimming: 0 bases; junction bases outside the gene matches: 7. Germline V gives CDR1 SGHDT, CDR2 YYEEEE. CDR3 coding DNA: TGTGCCAGCAGCTTGGGGGACAGGGAGCGCCTCTCTGGAAACACCATATATTTT. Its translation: CASSLGDRERLSGNTIYF.

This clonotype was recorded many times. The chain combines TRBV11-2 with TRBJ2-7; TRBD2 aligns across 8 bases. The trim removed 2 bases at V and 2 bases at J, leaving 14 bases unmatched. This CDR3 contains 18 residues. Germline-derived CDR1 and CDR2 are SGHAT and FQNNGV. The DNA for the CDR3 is TGTGCCAGCAGCTTATACCCTAACCTAACTAGCGGCACCTACGAGCAGTACTTC. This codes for CASSLYPNLTSGTYEQYF.

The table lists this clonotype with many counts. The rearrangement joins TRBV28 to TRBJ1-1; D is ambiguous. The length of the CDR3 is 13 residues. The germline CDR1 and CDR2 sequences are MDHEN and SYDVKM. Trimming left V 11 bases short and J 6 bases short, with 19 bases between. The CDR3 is CAAIGHRQPEAFF. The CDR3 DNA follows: TGTGCCGCCATCGGGCACCGCCAGCCTGAAGCTTTCTTT. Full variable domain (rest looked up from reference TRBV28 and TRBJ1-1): DVKVTQSSRYLVKRTGEKVFLECVQDMDHENMFWYRQDPGLGLRLIYFSYDVKMKEKGDIPEGYSVSREKKERFSLILESASTNQTSMYLCAAIGHRQPEAFFGQGTRLTVV.

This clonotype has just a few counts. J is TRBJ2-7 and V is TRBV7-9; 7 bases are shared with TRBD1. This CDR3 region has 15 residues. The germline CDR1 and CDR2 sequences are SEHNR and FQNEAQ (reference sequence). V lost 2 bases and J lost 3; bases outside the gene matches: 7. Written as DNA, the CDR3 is TGTGCCAGCAGCTTAACCGGGACAGCTTACTACGAGCAGTACTTC. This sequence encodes CASSLTGTAYYEQYF.

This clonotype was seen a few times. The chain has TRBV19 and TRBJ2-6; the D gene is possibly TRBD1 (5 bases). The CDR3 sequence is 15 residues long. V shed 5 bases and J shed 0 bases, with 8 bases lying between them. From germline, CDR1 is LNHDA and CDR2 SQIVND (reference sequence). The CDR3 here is CASSSTASGANVLTF. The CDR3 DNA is TGTGCCAGTAGTTCGACAGCCTCTGGGGCCAACGTCCTGACTTTC.

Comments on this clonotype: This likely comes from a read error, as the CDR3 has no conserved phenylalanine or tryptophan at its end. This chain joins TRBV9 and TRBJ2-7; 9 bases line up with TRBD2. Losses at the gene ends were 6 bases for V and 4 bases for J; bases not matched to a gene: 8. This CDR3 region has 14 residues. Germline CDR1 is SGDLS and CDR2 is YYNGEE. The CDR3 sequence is CASNPGAGGYEQYL. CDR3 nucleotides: TGTGCCAGCAACCCGGGAGCGGGAGGATACGAGCAGTACCTC.

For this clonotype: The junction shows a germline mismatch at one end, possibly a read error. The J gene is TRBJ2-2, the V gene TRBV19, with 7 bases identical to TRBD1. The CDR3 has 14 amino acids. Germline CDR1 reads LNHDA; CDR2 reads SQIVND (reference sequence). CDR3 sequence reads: CASREQGLTGELLF. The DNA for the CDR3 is TGTGCCAGTAGAGAACAGGGGTTGACCGGGGAGCTGTTATTT.

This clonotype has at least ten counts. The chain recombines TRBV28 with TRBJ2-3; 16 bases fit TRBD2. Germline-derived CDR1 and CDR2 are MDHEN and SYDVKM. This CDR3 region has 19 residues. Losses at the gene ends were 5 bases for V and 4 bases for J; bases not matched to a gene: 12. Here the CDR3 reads CASSTSPGTSGRASDTQYF. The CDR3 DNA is TGTGCCAGCAGTACCAGCCCCGGGACTAGCGGGAGGGCCTCAGATACGCAGTATTTT.

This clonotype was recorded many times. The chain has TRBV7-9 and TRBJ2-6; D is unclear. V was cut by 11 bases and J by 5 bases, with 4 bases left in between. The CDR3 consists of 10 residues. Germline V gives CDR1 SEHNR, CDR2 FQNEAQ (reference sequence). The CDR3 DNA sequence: TGTGCCGCCTGGGCCAACGTCCTGACTTTC. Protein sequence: CAAWANVLTF.

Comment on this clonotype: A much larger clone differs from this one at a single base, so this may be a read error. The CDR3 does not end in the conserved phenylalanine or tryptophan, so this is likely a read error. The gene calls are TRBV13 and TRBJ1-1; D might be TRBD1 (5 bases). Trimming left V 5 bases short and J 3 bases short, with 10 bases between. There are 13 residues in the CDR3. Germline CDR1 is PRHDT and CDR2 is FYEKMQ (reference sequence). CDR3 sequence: CASSPAGYTEAFY. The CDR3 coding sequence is TGTGCCAGCAGCCCCGCAGGGTACACTGAAGCTTTCTAT.

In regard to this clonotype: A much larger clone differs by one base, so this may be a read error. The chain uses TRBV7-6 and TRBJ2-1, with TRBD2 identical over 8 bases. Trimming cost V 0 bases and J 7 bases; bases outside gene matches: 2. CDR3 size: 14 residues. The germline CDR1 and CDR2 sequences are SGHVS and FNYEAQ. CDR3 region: CASSLAPGGNEQFF. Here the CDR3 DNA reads TGTGCCAGCAGCTTAGCCCCGGGGGGGAATGAGCAGTTCTTC.

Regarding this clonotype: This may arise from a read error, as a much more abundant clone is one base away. The CDR3: CASSQAGAGATQYF. CDR3 in DNA: TGCGCCAGCAGCCAGGCGGGCGCAGGAGCTACGCAGTATTTT. The chain carries TRBV4-3 and TRBJ2-3; D perhaps matches TRBD2 (5 bases). Per germline, CDR1 LGHNA and CDR2 YSLEER. The CDR3 is made up of 14 amino acids. The ends were cut back, 3 bases at V and 8 bases at J, with 15 bases in the middle.

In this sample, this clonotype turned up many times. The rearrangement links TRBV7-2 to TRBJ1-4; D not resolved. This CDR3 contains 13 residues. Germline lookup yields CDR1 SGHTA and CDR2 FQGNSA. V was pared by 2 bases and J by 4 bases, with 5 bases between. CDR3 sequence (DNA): TGTGCCAGCAGCTTAACCATTAATGAAAAACTGTTTTTT. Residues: CASSLTINEKLFF.

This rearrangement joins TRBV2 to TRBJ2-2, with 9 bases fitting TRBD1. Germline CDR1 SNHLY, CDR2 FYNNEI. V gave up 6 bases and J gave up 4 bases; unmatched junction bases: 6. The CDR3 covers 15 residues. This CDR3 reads CASSPGQGSTGELFF. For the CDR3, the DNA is TGTGCCAGCAGCCCGGGACAGGGAAGCACCGGGGAGCTGTTTTTT.

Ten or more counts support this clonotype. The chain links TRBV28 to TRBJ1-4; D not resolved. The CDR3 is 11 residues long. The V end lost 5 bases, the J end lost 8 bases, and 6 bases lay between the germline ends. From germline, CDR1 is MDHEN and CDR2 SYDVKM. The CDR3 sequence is CASSLEEKLFF. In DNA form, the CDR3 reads TGTGCCAGCAGTCTGGAGGAAAAACTGTTTTTT.

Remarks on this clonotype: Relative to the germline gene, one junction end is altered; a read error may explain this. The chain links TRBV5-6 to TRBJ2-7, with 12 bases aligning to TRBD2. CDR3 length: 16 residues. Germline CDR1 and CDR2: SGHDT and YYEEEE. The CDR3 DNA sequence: TGTGCCAGCAGCTTGTCGGCGGGACTAGCGGGTTACGAGCATTACTTC. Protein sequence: CASSLSAGLAGYEHYF.

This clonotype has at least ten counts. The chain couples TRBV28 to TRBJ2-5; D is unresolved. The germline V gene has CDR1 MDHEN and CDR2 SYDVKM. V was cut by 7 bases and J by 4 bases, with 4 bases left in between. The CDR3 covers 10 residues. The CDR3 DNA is TGTGCCAGCATGGGAGAGACCCAGTACTTC. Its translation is CASMGETQYF.

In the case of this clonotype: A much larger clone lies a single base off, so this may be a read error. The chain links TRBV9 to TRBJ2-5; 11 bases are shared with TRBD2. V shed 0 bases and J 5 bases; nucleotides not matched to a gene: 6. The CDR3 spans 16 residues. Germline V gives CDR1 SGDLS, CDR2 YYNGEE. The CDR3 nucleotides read TGTGCCAGCAGCGTAGTAGCGGGAGGGCGTAGGGAGACCCAGTACTTC. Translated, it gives CASSVVAGGRRETQYF.

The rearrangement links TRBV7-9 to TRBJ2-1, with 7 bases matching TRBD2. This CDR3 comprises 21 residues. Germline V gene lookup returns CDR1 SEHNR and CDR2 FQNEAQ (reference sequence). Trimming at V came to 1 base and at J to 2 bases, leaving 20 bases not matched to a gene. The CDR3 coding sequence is TGTGCCAGCAGCTTAGGAGGATTCGCTAGCGGTTATCCTGTGGCCTACAATGAGCAGTTCTTC. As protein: CASSLGGFASGYPVAYNEQFF.

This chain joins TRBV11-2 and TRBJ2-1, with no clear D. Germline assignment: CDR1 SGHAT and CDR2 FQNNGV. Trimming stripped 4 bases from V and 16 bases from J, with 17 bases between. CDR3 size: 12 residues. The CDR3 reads CASSSAGPYLFF. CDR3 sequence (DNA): TGTGCCAGCAGCTCCGCCGGCCCCTATTTATTCTTC.

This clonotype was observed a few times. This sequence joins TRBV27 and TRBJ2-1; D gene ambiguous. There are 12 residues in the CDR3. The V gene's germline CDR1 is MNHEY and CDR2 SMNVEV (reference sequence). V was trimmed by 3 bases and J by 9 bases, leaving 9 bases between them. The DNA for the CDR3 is TGTGCCAGCAGTTTCCCCGGCGGTGAGCAGTTCTTC. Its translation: CASSFPGGEQFF.

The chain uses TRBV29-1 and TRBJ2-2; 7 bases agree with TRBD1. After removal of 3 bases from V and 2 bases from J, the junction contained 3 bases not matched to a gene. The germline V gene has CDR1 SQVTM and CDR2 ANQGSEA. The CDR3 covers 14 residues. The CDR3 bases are TGCAGCGTTGACGGGACAGACAACACCGGGGAGCTGTTTTTT. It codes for CSVDGTDNTGELFF.

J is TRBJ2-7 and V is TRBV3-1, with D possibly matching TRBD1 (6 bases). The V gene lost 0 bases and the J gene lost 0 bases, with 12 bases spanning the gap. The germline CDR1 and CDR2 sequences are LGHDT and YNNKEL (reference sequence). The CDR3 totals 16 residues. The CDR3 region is CASSQEWGTHSYEQYF. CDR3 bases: TGTGCCAGCAGCCAAGAATGGGGGACACACTCCTACGAGCAGTACTTC.

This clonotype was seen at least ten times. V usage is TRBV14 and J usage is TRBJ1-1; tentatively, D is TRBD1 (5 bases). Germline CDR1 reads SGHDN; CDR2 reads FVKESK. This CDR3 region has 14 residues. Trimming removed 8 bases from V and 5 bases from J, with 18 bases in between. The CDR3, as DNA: TGTGCCAGCCAGGAAGTGCAGGGTTGGACTGAAGCTTTCTTT. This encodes CASQEVQGWTEAFF.

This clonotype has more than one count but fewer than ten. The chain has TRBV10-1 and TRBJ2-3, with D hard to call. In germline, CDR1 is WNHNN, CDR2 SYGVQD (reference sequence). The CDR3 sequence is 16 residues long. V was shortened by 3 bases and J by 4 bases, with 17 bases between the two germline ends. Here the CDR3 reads CASSDLRLALADTQYF. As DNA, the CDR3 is TGCGCCAGCAGTGATCTGCGACTGGCCCTCGCAGATACGCAGTATTTT.

The CDR3 sequence: CASSWGGPRETQYF. In DNA form, the CDR3 reads TGTGCCAGCAGCTGGGGCGGCCCGAGAGAGACCCAGTACTTC. This rearrangement joins TRBV12-3 or TRBV12-4 to TRBJ2-5; D is perhaps TRBD1 (5 bases). The CDR3 sequence is 14 residues long. Trimming cost V 6 bases and J 4 bases, with 15 bases left between them.

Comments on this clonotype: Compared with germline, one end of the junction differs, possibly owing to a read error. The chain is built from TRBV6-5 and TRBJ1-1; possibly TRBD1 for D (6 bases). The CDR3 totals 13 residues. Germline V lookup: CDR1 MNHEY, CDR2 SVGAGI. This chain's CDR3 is CASSPSGDTGAFF. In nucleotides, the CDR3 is TGTGCCAGCAGCCCGTCCGGGGACACTGGAGCTTTCTTT.

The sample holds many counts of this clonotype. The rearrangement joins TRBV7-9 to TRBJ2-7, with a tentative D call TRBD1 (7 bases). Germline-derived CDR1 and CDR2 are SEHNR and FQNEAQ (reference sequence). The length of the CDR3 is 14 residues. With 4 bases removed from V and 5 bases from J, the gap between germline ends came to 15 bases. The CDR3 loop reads CASSSLTGRNEQYF. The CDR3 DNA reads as TGTGCCAGCAGCTCTCTGACAGGGAGGAACGAGCAGTACTTC.

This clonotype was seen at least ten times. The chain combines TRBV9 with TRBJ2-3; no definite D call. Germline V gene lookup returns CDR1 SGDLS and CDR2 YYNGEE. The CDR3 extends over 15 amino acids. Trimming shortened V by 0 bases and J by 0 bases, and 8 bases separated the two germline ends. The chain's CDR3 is CASSVGTTSTDTQYF. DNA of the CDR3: TGTGCCAGCAGCGTAGGTACTACTAGCACAGATACGCAGTATTTT.